A selection of T cell receptor beta chains follows, all from one sample in a study of T cell responses to AZD1222 COVID-19 vaccine. TCRdb's table, derived via immunoSEQ multiplex PCR, lists solely in-frame clones and lacks some. The sample contains roughly 150,000 clones, roughly 91% of which appear only once. The input for sequencing was peripheral blood, taken 28 days after the second AZD1222 dose. The receptors here all came from an adult who received the AZD1222 COVID-19 vaccine. The conserved cysteine and the conserved F or W are not part of the CDR3 here. Fields, in order: CDR3 length, clone size, V gene, CDR3 protein. Clone size is stated in some rows and not others, as once, few, many or a class when expanded.

14	.	TRBV5-1	ASSLVALSEYETQY
13	.	TRBV6-5	ASKKDSTTNEKLF
14	.	TRBV5-1	ASSYSGKRGTDTQY
13	.	TRBV5-1	ASSLFGEVSTEAF
12	once	TRBV6-4	AGFWGGRNQPQH
16	.	TRBV15	ATSRDPPRRTDYNEQF
13	.	TRBV28	ASSSGGTDPREQY
12	once	TRBV28	ASSLPGGIKTQY
12	.	TRBV4-3	ASSQDLGMTPLH
11	.	TRBV7-2	ASSLRAVTEAF
11	.	TRBV28	ASLLGNTGELF
11	.	TRBV7-2	ASSPGRSGTQY
14	.	TRBV9	ASSEGRGRPRWEQY
14	.	TRBV28	ASSSQPGNGNQPQH
9	.	TRBV2	ASSGYNEQF
12	.	TRBV29-1	SVASGTVPDTQY
13	.	TRBV19	ASSIGGSSGNTIY
15	.	TRBV4-2	ASSRDPQGSSYNEQF
15	.	TRBV3-1/TRBV3-2	ASSQAVTRLGRNEQF
12	.	TRBV28	ASSYSLTSYEQY